This TCR beta chain was documented in a study of T cell repertoires in cytomegalovirus infection. Comment on this clonotype: No antigen is known for it.

This CDR3 contains 14 residues. V gave up 4 bases and J gave up 5 bases, with 14 bases separating them. CDR1 is SGHDN and CDR2 is FVKESK in the germline V gene. Study-wide findings and caveats: Summed frequency of shared TCR beta families picked out CMV carriers who also had the relevant HLA.

TCRdb recomputed calls from the reads with MiXCR, one row per CDR3 protein. The table records almost 300,000 distinct CDR3 sequences, around 9.6% of them present only once. Sequencing was carried out using PBMCs. The chain uses TRBV14 and TRBJ2-5; D unclear. This clonotype was obtained from a human donor in good health (CMV status not recorded). Some clones in this sample may be carry-over from other donors' samples. CDR3 nucleotides: TGTGCCAGCAGCCCCCGGACCTCTGCTGAGACCCAGTACTTC. This translates into CASSPRTSAETQYF. The full variable domain, its missing parts supplied by reference TRBV14 and TRBJ2-5, is EAGVTQFPSHSVIEKGQTVTLRCDPISGHDNLYWYRRVMGKEIKFLLHFVKESKQDESGMPNNRFLAERTGGTYSTLKVQPAELEDSGVYFCASSPRTSAETQYFGPGTRLLVL.